Below, one T cell receptor (beta chain) is given with its context. Antigen unknown. Germline CDR1 is SGHRS and CDR2 is YFSETQ. Trimming removed 0 bases at V and 8 bases at J, with 12 bases between. This CDR3 contains 14 residues. This entry belongs to a study of CD4+ T cells in melanoma. Using immunoSEQ multiplex PCR, the repertoire was profiled, and TCRdb retains in-frame clones only, with some absent. This table holds roughly 54,000 clones, about 88% found once. General study points: Neoantigen-specific CD4+ T cells in melanoma reportedly had diverse differentiation states. A reported correlation linked neoantigen-specific CD4+ T cells to CD8+, macrophage and B cell function.

The chain links TRBV5-1 to TRBJ2-1; D is uncertain. Sequencing was done on a sample of peripheral blood. The clonotype originates from a human donor with melanoma. CDR3 nucleotide sequence: TGCGCCAGCAGCTTGGACCGCCTTGGGGATGAGCAGTTCTTC. Translated: CASSLDRLGDEQFF.